These 5 T cell receptor beta chains share one sample of origin, sequenced in a study of T cells in Graves' hyperthyroidism and ophthalmopathy. RNA transcripts gave rise to amplified TCR beta CDR3 regions. The HTBI primer set was used in a first-round RT-PCR of the TCR CDR3. TCRdb re-analysed the multiplex PCR reads in MiXCR, keeping a single row per CDR3 protein. The sample yields 500,000 to 800,000 distinct CDR3 sequences, approximately 15% seen once. Sequenced: blood. All receptors come from a woman aged 45-65 years with Graves' ophthalmopathy.

Many counts were recorded for this clonotype. V usage is TRBV9 and J usage is TRBJ2-1; 10 bases map to TRBD2. The CDR3 is 16 amino acids. CDR1 SGDLS and CDR2 YYNGEE come from the germline V gene. Trimming took 3 bases from V and 2 from J; bases not matched to a gene: 5. The CDR3 loop reads CASSGKAGGAYNEQFF. The CDR3 bases are TGTGCCAGCAGCGGAAAAGCGGGAGGGGCCTACAATGAGCAGTTCTTC.

This clonotype turned up a few times. The rearrangement links TRBV10-3 to TRBJ1-3, with TRBD1 as a possible D gene (5 bases). Trimming shortened V by 0 bases and J by 11 bases, and 20 bases separated the two germline ends. Looked up from germline, CDR1 is ENHRY and CDR2 is SYGVKD. The CDR3 totals 16 residues. The CDR3 DNA follows: TGTGCCATCAGTGAGTCACTCTGGGGCGGGAAACAAGCCATATATTTT. The encoded protein is CAISESLWGGKQAIYF.

V usage is TRBV19 and J usage is TRBJ2-1; TRBD2 agrees at 12 bases. This CDR3 is built from 18 residues. Unmatched junction bases numbered 9, after V lost 4 bases and J lost 2 bases. Germline CDR1 reads LNHDA; CDR2 reads SQIVND (reference sequence). In DNA, the CDR3 is TGTGCCAGTAGTAAATTTTCGACTAGCGGGAGTCCCTACAATGAGCAGTTCTTC. As protein: CASSKFSTSGSPYNEQFF.

This clonotype has ten or more counts. V usage is TRBV10-3 and J usage is TRBJ2-7; D might be TRBD1 (5 bases). This CDR3 contains 13 residues. Germline V gives CDR1 ENHRY, CDR2 SYGVKD. Trimming shortened V by 10 bases and J by 3 bases, and 16 bases separated the two germline ends. CDR3 coding DNA: TGTGCCAGCGCGACAGATACAAGCTACGAGCAGTACTTC. Its translation: CASATDTSYEQYF.

The CDR3 sequence is CAIRRIGGSYNEQFF. For the CDR3, the DNA is TGTGCCATCAGGCGAATCGGGGGCTCCTACAATGAGCAGTTCTTC. The rearrangement joins TRBV10-3 to TRBJ2-1; TRBD2 is a possible D gene (6 bases). This CDR3 has 15 residues. V was pared by 6 bases and J by 0 bases, with 12 bases between. Germline CDR1 is ENHRY and CDR2 is SYGVKD.